This T cell receptor beta chain was captured by sequencing in a study of blood T cell repertoires in COVID-19. Study-level information: Material from acute and convalescent COVID-19 was sourced from the United States, Italy and Spain. T cells, B-cell-depleted T cells, or PBMCs provided the cDNA or gDNA that served as material.

CDR3 length equals 15 residues. Germline CDR1 SGHDT, CDR2 YYEEEE. Trimming took off 0 bases at V and 6 bases at J, with 15 bases between the two ends. As handled by the study authors: Nucleated cell number was recorded as an estimate derived from reference gene primer amplification. Sequenced by immunoSEQ multiplex PCR; TCRdb stores in-frame clones only, minus some. V and J calls and clone size are those listed in that table; D and trimming were worked out from the DNA. Counted here are 52,000 or so clones, less than 95% occurring once; the ten biggest clones make up 2.5% to 3.5%. Material: peripheral blood. This TCR was sampled from a human donor in a cohort sampled during active COVID-19. This chain links TRBV5-6 with TRBJ1-2; D may be TRBD1 (5 bases). The CDR3 nucleotides are TGTGCCAGCAGCTTGGATGGGACGGGGGTTCATGGCTACACCTTC. As protein: CASSLDGTGVHGYTF.